This T cell receptor beta chain derives from a study of T cell repertoires in cytomegalovirus infection. Each CDR3 protein is one row after TCRdb ran MiXCR on the reads. Of around 340,000 distinct CDR3 sequences in the sample, roughly 29% are singletons; the top ten hold 15% to 20%. Trimming left V 3 bases short and J 4 bases short, with 12 bases between. The germline CDR1 and CDR2 sequences are SGHVS and FQNEAQ. This CDR3 comprises 14 residues. Worth noting for this clonotype: Its target is unknown.

V gene TRBV7-8 combines with J gene TRBJ1-1; D remains unclear. This TCR derives from a human donor in good health (CMV status not recorded). Some clones in this sample may be carry-over from other donors' samples. This material consisted of cultured PBMCs, taken from culture after CMV antigen stimulation. Here the CDR3 DNA reads TGTGCCAGCAGCTTGAGGCGGGTTGGCACTGAAGCTTTCTTT. Encoded protein: CASSLRRVGTEAFF.